The subject of this entry is one TCR beta chain. This sample was taken from a study of blood T cell repertoires in COVID-19. Study information: Whether acute or convalescent, the COVID-19 samples came from the United States, Italy and Spain. Sources were T cells, B-cell-depleted T cells, or PBMCs; the material itself was cDNA or gDNA.

The CDR3 is made up of 17 amino acids. Germline V gene sequence: CDR1 SGHNT, CDR2 YENEEA. V shed 1 base and J 9 bases; nucleotides not matched to a gene: 18. Per the original data handling: Amplification of reference gene primers was used by the study to estimate nucleated cell counts. TCRdb's copy holds only in-frame clones and misses some; the assay was immunoSEQ multiplex PCR. V and J calls and clone size are as listed in that table; D and trimming were resolved from the DNA. Among some 220,000 clones listed, about 85% were seen once. The source material was peripheral blood. This receptor was identified in a woman older than 75 with active or convalescent COVID-19. The chain joins TRBV11-3 to TRBJ2-7; 7 nucleotides align to TRBD2. The CDR3, as DNA: TGTGCCAGCAGCTTAGGAAGGAGCGGGGACTATTTAATAGGGCAGTACTTC. It translates to CASSLGRSGDYLIGQYF.